This T cell receptor beta chain comes out of a study of blood T cell repertoires in COVID-19. In the study overall: Spain, Italy and the United States supplied samples that represented acute and convalescent COVID-19. Sources were T cells, B-cell-depleted T cells, or PBMCs; the material itself was cDNA or gDNA.

In the original workflow: It was from reference gene primer amplification that nucleated cell counts were estimated. Assay: immunoSEQ multiplex PCR; the TCRdb copy retains only in-frame clones and omits some. D and trimming come from the DNA, and the V and J calls and clone size come from that table. The sample records 300,000 to 450,000 clones, roughly 85% being singletons. Sequences were obtained from peripheral blood. This receptor was identified in a woman younger than 35 with acute or convalescent COVID-19.

For the CDR3, the DNA is TGTGCCACAAGGACAGCTACTGAAGCTTTCTTT. It codes for CATRTATEAFF. This chain joins TRBV2 and TRBJ1-1; D might be TRBD1 (6 bases). This CDR3 contains 11 residues. V lost 10 bases to trimming and J lost 5 bases, with 11 bases between them. In germline, CDR1 is SNHLY, CDR2 FYNNEI.